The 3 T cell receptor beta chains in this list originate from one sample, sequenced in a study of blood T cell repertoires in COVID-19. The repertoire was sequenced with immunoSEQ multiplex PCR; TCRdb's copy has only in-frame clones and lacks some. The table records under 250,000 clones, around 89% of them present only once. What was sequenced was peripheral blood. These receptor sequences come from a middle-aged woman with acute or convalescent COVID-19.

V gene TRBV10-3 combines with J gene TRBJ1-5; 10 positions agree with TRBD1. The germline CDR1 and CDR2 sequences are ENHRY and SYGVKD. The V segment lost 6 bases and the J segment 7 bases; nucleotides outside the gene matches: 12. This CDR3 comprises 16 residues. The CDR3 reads CAIRDGDRGNGQPQHF. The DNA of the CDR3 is TGTGCCATCAGGGATGGGGACAGGGGTAATGGACAGCCCCAGCATTTT.

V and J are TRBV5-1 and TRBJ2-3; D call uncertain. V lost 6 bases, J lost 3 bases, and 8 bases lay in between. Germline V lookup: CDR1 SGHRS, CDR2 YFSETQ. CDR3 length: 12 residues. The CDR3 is CASTSWTDTQYF. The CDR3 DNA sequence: TGCGCCAGCACGAGCTGGACAGATACGCAGTATTTT.

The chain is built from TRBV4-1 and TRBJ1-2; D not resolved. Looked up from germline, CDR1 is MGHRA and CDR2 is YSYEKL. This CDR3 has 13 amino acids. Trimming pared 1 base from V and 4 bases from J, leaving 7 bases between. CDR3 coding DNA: TGCGCCAGCAGCCAAGCCGGGGTCTATGGCTACACCTTC. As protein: CASSQAGVYGYTF.